This TCR beta chain was identified during a study of T cell changes during pregnancy in multiple sclerosis. Germline loops: CDR1 MRHNA, CDR2 SNTAGT. J was trimmed by 10 bases and V by 5 bases; bases with no gene match: 6. The CDR3 has 13 amino acids. The method was immunoSEQ multiplex PCR; TCRdb's version includes in-frame clones alone and lacks a portion of them. The table has tens of thousands of clones, about 91% seen once; the top ten hold 1% to 1.5%. This clone was picked up one time. This receptor was taken from a female donor with multiple sclerosis, enrolled in a pregnancy study. The gene calls are TRBV6-4 and TRBJ2-1, with 9 positions matching TRBD1. The specimen comprised CD4+ T cells from peripheral blood mononuclear cells, sampled in the first trimester of pregnancy. In DNA form, the CDR3 reads TGTGCCAGCAGTCCCGGGACAGGGACCGAGCAGTTCTTC. This gives the protein CASSPGTGTEQFF.